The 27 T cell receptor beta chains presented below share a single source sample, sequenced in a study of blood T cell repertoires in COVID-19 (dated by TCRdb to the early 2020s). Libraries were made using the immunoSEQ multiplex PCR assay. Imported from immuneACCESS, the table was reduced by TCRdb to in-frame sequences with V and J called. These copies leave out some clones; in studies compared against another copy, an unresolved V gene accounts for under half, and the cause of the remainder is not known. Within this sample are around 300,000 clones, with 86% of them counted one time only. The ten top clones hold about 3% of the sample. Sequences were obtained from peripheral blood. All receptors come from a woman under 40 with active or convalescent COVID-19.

The CDR3 DNA reads TGCAGCGTAAGACAGGGTCTCACAGATACGCAGTATTTT. As protein: CSVRQGLTDTQYF. V usage is TRBV29-1 and J usage is TRBJ2-3, with 7 bases that match TRBD1. This CDR3 contains 13 residues. Trimming cost V 6 bases and J 2 bases; bases outside gene matches: 5. CDR1 and CDR2 (germline): SQVTM, ANQGSEA.

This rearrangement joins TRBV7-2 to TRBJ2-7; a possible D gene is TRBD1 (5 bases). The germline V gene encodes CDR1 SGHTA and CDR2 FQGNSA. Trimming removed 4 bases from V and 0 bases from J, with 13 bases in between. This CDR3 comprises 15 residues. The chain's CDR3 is CASSSSRQTSYEQYF. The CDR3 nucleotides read TGTGCCAGCAGCTCCTCCCGACAGACCTCCTACGAGCAGTACTTC.

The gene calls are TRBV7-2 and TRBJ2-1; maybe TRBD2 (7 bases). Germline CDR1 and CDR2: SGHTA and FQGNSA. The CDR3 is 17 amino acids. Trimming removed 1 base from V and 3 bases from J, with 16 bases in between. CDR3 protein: CASSLDGGAPNYNEQFF. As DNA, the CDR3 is TGTGCCAGCAGCTTAGATGGGGGGGCCCCAAACTACAATGAGCAGTTCTTC.

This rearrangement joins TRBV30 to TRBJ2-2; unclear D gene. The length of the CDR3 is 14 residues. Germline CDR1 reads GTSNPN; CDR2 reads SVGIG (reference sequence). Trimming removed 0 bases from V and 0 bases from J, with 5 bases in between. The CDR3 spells CAWSVSTNTGELFF. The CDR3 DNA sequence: TGTGCCTGGAGTGTATCTACGAACACCGGGGAGCTGTTTTTT.

The CDR3 DNA reads TGTGCCAGCAGTGAGGGGACAGTAGCCAAAAACATTCAGTACTTC. This sequence encodes CASSEGTVAKNIQYF. The chain couples TRBV6-2 or TRBV6-3 to TRBJ2-4, with 7 bases that match TRBD1. The junction had 4 bases not matched to a gene; V was cut back by 5 bases and J by 0 bases. The germline gives CDR1 MNHEY, CDR2 SVGEGT. There are 15 residues in the CDR3.

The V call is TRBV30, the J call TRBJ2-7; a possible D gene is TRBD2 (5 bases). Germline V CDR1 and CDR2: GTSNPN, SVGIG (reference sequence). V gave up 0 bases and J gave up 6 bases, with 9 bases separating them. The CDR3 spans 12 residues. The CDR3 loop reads CAWSVRGLEQYF. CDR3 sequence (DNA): TGTGCCTGGAGTGTAAGAGGGCTCGAGCAGTACTTC.

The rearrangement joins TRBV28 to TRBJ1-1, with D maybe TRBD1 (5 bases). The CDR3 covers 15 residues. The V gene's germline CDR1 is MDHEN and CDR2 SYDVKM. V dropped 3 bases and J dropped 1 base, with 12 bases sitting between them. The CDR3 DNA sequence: TGTGCCAGCAGTTTGGTGGAGGGGCCGAACACTGAAGCTTTCTTT. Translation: CASSLVEGPNTEAFF.

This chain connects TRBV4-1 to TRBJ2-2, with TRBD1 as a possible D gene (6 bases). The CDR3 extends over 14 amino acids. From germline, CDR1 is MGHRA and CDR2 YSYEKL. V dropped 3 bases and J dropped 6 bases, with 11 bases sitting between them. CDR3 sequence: CASSHNRVSGELFF. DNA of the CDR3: TGCGCCAGCAGCCATAACAGGGTCTCCGGGGAGCTGTTTTTT.

The CDR3 coding sequence is TGTGCCAGCAGCAAGGGACAGCCCGATTCACCCCTCCACTTT. Protein product: CASSKGQPDSPLHF. This chain uses TRBV7-8 with TRBJ1-6; 7 bases match TRBD1. The ends lost 5 bases at V and 8 bases at J; junction bases unmatched: 6. This CDR3 is built from 14 residues. CDR1 and CDR2 from the germline V gene are SGHVS and FQNEAQ.

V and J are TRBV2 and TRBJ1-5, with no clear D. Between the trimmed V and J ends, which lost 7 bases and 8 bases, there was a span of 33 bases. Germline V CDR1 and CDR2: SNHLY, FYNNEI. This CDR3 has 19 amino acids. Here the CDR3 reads CASMGNPSVLDELREPQHF. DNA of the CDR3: TGTGCCAGCATGGGTAACCCCTCAGTACTAGATGAGCTTAGAGAGCCCCAGCATTTT.

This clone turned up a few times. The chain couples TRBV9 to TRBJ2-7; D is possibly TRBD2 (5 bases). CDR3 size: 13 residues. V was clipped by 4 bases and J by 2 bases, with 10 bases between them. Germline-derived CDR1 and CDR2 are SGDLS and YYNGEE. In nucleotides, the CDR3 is TGTGCCAGCAGCCCCGTCGGGGCCTACGAGCAGTACTTC. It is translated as CASSPVGAYEQYF.

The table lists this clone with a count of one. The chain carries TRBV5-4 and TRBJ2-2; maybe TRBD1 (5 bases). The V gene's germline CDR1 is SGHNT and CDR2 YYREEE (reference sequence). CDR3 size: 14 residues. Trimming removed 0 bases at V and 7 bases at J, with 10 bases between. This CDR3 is CASSLVQGDGELFF. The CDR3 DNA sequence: TGTGCCAGCAGCTTGGTTCAGGGCGACGGGGAGCTGTTTTTT.

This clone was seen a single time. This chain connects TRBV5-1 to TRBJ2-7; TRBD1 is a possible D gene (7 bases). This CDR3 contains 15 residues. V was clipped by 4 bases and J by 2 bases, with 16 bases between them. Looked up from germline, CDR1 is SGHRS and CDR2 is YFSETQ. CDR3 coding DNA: TGCGCCAGCAGCCCGGGGGCAGGGGGGACCTACGAGCAGTACTTC. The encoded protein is CASSPGAGGTYEQYF.

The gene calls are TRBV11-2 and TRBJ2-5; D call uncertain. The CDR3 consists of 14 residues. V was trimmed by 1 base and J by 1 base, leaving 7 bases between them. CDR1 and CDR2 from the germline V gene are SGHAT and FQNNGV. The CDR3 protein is CASSLGTFQETQYF. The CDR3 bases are TGTGCCAGCAGCTTAGGAACATTCCAAGAGACCCAGTACTTC. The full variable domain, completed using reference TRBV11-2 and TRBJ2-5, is EAGVAQSPRYKIIEKRQSVAFWCNPISGHATLYWYQQILGQGPKLLIQFQNNGVVDDSQLPKDRFSAERLKGVDSTLKIQPAKLEDSAVYLCASSLGTFQETQYFGPGTRLLVL.

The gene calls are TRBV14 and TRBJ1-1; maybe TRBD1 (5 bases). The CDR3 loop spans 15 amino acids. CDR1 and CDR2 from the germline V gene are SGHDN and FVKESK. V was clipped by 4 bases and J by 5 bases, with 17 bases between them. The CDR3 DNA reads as TGTGCCAGCAGCCCTTCCGGGTGGGGGACTACTGAAGCTTTCTTT. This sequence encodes CASSPSGWGTTEAFF.

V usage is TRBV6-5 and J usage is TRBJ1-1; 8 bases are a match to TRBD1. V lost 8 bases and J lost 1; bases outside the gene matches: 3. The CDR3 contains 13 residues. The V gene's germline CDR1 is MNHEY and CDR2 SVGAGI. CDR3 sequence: CASGDRKNTEAFF. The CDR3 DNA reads TGTGCCAGCGGGGACAGGAAGAACACTGAAGCTTTCTTT.

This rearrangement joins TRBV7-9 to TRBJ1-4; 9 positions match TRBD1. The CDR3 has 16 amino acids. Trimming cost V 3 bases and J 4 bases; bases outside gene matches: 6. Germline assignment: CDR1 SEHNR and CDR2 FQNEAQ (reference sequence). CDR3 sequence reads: CASSFYRGPLNEKLFF. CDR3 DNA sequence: TGTGCCAGCAGCTTTTACAGGGGGCCCCTTAATGAAAAACTGTTTTTT.

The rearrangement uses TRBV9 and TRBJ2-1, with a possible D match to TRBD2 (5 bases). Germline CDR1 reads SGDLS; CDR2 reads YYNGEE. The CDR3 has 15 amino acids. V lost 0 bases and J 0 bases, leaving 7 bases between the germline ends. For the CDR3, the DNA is TGTGCCAGCAGCGTAGAGCGGTCCTCCTACAATGAGCAGTTCTTC. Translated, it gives CASSVERSSYNEQFF.

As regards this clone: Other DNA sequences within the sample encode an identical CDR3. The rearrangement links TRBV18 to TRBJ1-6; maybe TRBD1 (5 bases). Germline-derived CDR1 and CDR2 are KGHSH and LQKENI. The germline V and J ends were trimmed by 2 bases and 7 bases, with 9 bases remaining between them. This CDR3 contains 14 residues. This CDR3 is CASSPGQGNSPLHF. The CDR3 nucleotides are TGTGCCAGCTCACCAGGGCAGGGAAATTCACCCCTCCACTTT.

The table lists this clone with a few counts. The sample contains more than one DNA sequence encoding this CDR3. The CDR3 DNA reads as TGTGCCAGCAGTTACTCCAGCTCTGGGGCCAACGTCCTGACTTTC. Translating it yields CASSYSSSGANVLTF. V and J are TRBV6-5 and TRBJ2-6; D is unclear. Deletions cut 0 bases from V and 0 bases from J, with 3 bases between. The V gene's germline CDR1 is MNHEY and CDR2 SVGAGI. This CDR3 comprises 15 residues.

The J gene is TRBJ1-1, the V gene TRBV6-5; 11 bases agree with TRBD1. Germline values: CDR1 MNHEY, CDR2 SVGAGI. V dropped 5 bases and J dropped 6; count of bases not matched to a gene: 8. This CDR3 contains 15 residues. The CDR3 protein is CASSPGTGGFAEAFF. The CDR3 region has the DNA TGTGCCAGCAGTCCCGGGACAGGGGGTTTTGCTGAAGCTTTCTTT.

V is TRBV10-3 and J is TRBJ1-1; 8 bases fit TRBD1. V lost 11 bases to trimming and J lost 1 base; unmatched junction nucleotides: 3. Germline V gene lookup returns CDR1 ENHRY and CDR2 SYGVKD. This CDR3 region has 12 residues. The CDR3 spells CAGGTGNTEAFF. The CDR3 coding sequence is TGTGCCGGAGGGACAGGGAACACTGAAGCTTTCTTT.

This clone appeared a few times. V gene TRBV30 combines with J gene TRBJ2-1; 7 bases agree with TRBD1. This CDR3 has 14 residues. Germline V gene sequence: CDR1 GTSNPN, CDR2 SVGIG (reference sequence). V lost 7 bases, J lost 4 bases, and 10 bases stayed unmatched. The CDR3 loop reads CAYSGTDKYNEQFF. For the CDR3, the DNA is TGTGCCTACTCCGGGACAGATAAGTACAATGAGCAGTTCTTC.

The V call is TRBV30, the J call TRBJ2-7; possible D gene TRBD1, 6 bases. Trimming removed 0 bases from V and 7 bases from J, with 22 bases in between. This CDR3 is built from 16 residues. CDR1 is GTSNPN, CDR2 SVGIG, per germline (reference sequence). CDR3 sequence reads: CAWSVTQQGWLREQYF. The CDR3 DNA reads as TGTGCCTGGAGTGTAACCCAGCAGGGGTGGCTTCGGGAGCAGTACTTC.

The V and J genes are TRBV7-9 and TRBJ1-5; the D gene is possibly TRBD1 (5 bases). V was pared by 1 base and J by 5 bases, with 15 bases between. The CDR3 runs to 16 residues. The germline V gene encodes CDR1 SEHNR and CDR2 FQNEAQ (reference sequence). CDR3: CASSLDVQGRDQPQHF. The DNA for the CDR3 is TGTGCCAGCAGCTTAGATGTTCAGGGAAGGGATCAGCCCCAGCATTTT.

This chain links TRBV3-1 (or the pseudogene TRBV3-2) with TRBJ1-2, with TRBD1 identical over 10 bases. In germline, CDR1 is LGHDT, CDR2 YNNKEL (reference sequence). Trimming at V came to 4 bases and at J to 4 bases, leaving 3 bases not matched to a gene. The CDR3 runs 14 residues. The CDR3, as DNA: TGTGCCAGCAGCCCAGGGACAGGGGCCTATGGCTACACCTTC. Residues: CASSPGTGAYGYTF.

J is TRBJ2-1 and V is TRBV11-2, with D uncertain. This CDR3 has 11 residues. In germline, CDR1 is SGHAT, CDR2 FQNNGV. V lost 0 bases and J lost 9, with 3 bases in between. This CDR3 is CASSLEREQFF. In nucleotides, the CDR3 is TGTGCCAGCAGCTTAGAGCGTGAGCAGTTCTTC.